This T cell receptor (beta chain) derives from a study of T cell responses to AZD1222 COVID-19 vaccine. Comments on this clone: What it recognizes is unknown.

The CDR3 runs to 10 residues. Trimming removed 4 bases from V and 7 bases from J, with 7 bases in between. The germline gives CDR1 DFQATT, CDR2 SNEGSKA (reference sequence). Measured with immunoSEQ multiplex PCR; TCRdb has only the in-frame clones, and not every one. The table has about 150,000 clones, roughly nine tenths seen once; the top ten hold roughly 7.1%. General study findings and limits: There were repertoire samples only from the period after the peak T cell response.

Sequencing was performed on peripheral blood, taken 28 days after the second dose of the MenACWY control vaccine. This receptor was taken from an adult who received the MenACWY meningococcal vaccine as a control. The rearrangement uses TRBV20-1 and TRBJ1-2, with D unresolved. CDR3 sequence (DNA): TGCAGTGCTACGAATCCTGGCTACACCTTC. The encoded protein is CSATNPGYTF.